A single sample gave rise to the 7 T cell receptor beta chains below, sequenced in a study of a mutant IDH1 vaccine in newly diagnosed glioma. As for time point: baseline, week 1 (first vaccination visit). This sample's treatment: pre-vaccination baseline after standard-of-care therapy. Libraries were prepared by immunoSEQ multiplex PCR; TCRdb keeps only in-frame clonotypes and omits some of them. The sample comprises nearly 70,000 clones, 79% of which are singletons, and about 7.5% rests with the top ten. The sample in question was PBMCs, obtained from a glioma patient treated with radiotherapy, temozolomide or both. The source is a man aged 50-60 years with glioma.

The gene calls are TRBV5-5 and TRBJ1-2; D remains unclear. The germline V gene has CDR1 SGHKS and CDR2 YYEKEE (reference sequence). V shed 0 bases and J shed 4 bases, with 4 bases lying between them. This CDR3 is built from 12 residues. Here the CDR3 reads CASSLEGYGYTF. The CDR3 nucleotides are TGTGCCAGCAGCTTGGAGGGCTATGGCTACACCTTC.

The chain combines TRBV29-1 with TRBJ2-5; TRBD1 agrees at 9 bases. Germline CDR1 reads SQVTM; CDR2 reads ANQGSEA. This CDR3 comprises 14 residues. J lost 5 bases, V lost 7 bases, and 11 bases had no gene match. In DNA, the CDR3 is TGCAGCGCCGATCGGACAGGGGTCGGTGAGACCCAGTACTTC. Amino acid sequence: CSADRTGVGETQYF.

The J gene is TRBJ1-5, the V gene TRBV16; D ambiguous. This CDR3 is built from 16 residues. Trimming cost V 2 bases and J 4 bases, with 15 bases left between them. Looked up from germline, CDR1 is KGHSY and CDR2 is FQNENV. This chain's CDR3 is CASSQGGLGQNQPQHF. The CDR3 nucleotides read TGTGCCAGCAGCCAAGGAGGTCTAGGGCAGAATCAGCCCCAGCATTTT.

The chain carries TRBV7-2 and TRBJ2-5; D uncertain. Trimming stripped 1 base from V and 4 bases from J, with 10 bases between. Per the germline V gene, CDR1 is SGHTA and CDR2 is FQGNSA. The CDR3 is 14 amino acids. CDR3 protein: CASSLGARRETQYF. The CDR3 coding sequence is TGTGCCAGCAGCTTAGGAGCGAGGCGAGAGACCCAGTACTTC.

CDR3 loop: CAISKDRGQGEQFF. DNA of the CDR3: TGTGCCATCAGTAAGGACAGGGGGCAAGGTGAGCAGTTCTTC. The chain combines TRBV10-3 with TRBJ2-1; 11 nucleotides align to TRBD1. V gave up 5 bases and J gave up 9 bases; unmatched junction bases: 6. Germline loops: CDR1 ENHRY, CDR2 SYGVKD. CDR3 length: 14 residues.

This clone was seen only once. This rearrangement joins TRBV19 to TRBJ2-6; TRBD1 is a possible D gene (6 bases). Germline V gene data show CDR1 as LNHDA and CDR2 as SQIVND (reference sequence). The V end was cut by 4 bases, the J end by 0 bases, with 7 bases between. The CDR3 has 15 residues. The CDR3 reads CASSTDSSGANVLTF. The CDR3 DNA reads TGTGCCAGTAGTACGGACAGCTCTGGGGCCAACGTCCTGACTTTC.

The chain carries TRBV30 and TRBJ1-4, with a tentative D call TRBD1 (6 bases). The length of the CDR3 is 15 residues. Germline V CDR1 and CDR2: GTSNPN, SVGIG (reference sequence). V lost 4 bases and J lost 5, with 17 bases in between. In nucleotides, the CDR3 is TGTGCCTGGAACTTCCTAGGACAGCCGAATGAAAAACTGTTTTTT. Its protein is CAWNFLGQPNEKLFF. Filled out from reference TRBV30 and TRBJ1-4, the complete variable domain reads SQTIHQWPATLVQPVGSPLSLECTVEGTSNPNLYWYRQAAGRGLQLLFYSVGIGQISSEVPQNLSASRPQDRQFILSSKKLLLSDSGFYLCAWNFLGQPNEKLFFGSGTQLSVL.